This TCR beta chain was retrieved from a study of blood T cell repertoires in COVID-19. Only in-frame clones appear in the TCRdb table, and some are missing; sequencing was by immunoSEQ multiplex PCR. This table has roughly 87,000 clones, approximately 84% appearing once. This CDR3 has 12 residues. Trimming took off 6 bases at V and 3 bases at J, with 7 bases between the two ends. Germline assignment: CDR1 MDHEN and CDR2 SYDVKM. Sequenced: peripheral blood. The gene calls are TRBV28 and TRBJ2-3; D gene ambiguous. The TCR sequence derives from a woman aged 60-75 years with acute or convalescent COVID-19. The CDR3 sequence is CASRVATDTQYF. The CDR3 DNA reads as TGTGCCAGCAGGGTAGCAACAGATACGCAGTATTTT.